This T cell receptor beta chain is drawn from a study of shared clonotypes between healthy human individuals. Comment on this clone: The antigen is not known.

Study observations and caveats: Larger estimated richness was generally seen in naive subsets than in memory subsets.

The repertoire was sequenced with immunoSEQ multiplex PCR; TCRdb's copy has only in-frame clones and lacks some. Of millions of clones in the sample, approximately 92% are singletons; the top ten hold about 0.13%. Trimming removed 0 bases from V and 1 base from J, with 13 bases in between. The CDR3 runs to 16 residues. Germline CDR1 SGHNT, CDR2 YYREEE (reference sequence). The sequencing input was naive CD4+ T cells sorted from blood. The subset: CD45RA+ positively selected. This rearrangement joins TRBV5-4 to TRBJ2-5; D might be TRBD2 (5 bases). The TCR sequence derives from a man in his late teens or twenties in good health. The CDR3 DNA follows: TGTGCCAGCAGCTTGGCCCCAACGCGGGTCCAAGAGACCCAGTACTTC. It translates to CASSLAPTRVQETQYF.